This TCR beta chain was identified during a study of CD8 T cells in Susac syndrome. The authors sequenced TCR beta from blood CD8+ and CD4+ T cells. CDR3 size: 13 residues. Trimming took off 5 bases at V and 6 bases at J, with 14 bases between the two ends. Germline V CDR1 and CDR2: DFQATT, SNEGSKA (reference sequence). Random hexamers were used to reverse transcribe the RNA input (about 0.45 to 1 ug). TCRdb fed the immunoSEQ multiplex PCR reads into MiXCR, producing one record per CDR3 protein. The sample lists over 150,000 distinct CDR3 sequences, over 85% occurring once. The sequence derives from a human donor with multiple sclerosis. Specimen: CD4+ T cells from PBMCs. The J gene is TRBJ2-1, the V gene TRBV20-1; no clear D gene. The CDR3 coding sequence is TGCAGTGCTCCACGTTGGGGAAGCAATGAGCAGTTCTTC. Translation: CSAPRWGSNEQFF.